One sample yielded the 14 T cell receptor beta chains listed below, sequenced in a study of tumor-infiltrating lymphocytes in localized non-small cell lung cancer. Profiling relied on immunoSEQ multiplex PCR, and the TCRdb table lists in-frame clones only, not all of them. Among approximately 4,900 clones listed, around 66% were seen once. Specimen: lung tumor tissue. These receptors originate from a human donor with non-small cell lung cancer.

This clone was seen more than once but under ten times. The chain employs TRBV28 and TRBJ1-2, with D unresolved. CDR3 length: 14 amino acids. V lost 6 bases, J lost 8 bases, and 19 bases lay in between. Germline assignment: CDR1 MDHEN and CDR2 SYDVKM. CDR3 protein: CASSPNEGRRGYTF. The CDR3 DNA reads TGTGCCAGCAGCCCGAACGAAGGGCGTAGGGGCTACACCTTC.

This chain uses TRBV7-2 with TRBJ2-2, with TRBD2 as a possible D gene (6 bases). CDR1 SGHTA and CDR2 FQGNSA come from the germline V gene. V lost 5 bases and J lost 7, with 14 bases in between. This CDR3 comprises 14 residues. The CDR3 is CASSTELADGELFF. CDR3 nucleotide sequence: TGTGCCAGCAGCACAGAACTAGCCGACGGGGAGCTGTTTTTT. The full variable domain, with the rest looked up from reference TRBV7-2 and TRBJ2-2, is GAGVSQSPSNKVTEKGKDVELRCDPISGHTALYWYRQSLGQGLEFLIYFQGNSAPDKSGLPSDRFSAERTGGSVSTLTIQRTQQEDSAVYLCASSTELADGELFFGEGSRLTVL.

The V call is TRBV18, the J call TRBJ1-3, with D possibly TRBD1 on 5 matching bases. Trimming pared 2 bases from V and 4 bases from J, leaving 12 bases between. The V gene's germline CDR1 is KGHSH and CDR2 LQKENI. The length of the CDR3 is 15 residues. CDR3 nucleotides: TGTGCCAGCTCACCAGGCTGGACACCAGGAAACACCATATATTTT. Translation gives CASSPGWTPGNTIYF. The variable domain in full, completed from reference TRBV18 and TRBJ1-3, reads NAGVMQNPRHLVRRRGQEARLRCSPMKGHSHVYWYRQLPEEGLKFMVYLQKENIIDESGMPKERFSAEFPKEGPSILRIQQVVRGDSAAYFCASSPGWTPGNTIYFGEGSWLTVV.

V gene TRBV11-2 combines with J gene TRBJ1-3; D is uncertain. Germline V gives CDR1 SGHAT, CDR2 FQNNGV. This CDR3 has 10 residues. The V end was cut by 9 bases, the J end by 1 base, with 1 base between. The CDR3 sequence: CASSGNTIYF. The CDR3 DNA reads as TGTGCCAGTTCTGGAAACACCATATATTTT. Drawing the rest from reference TRBV11-2 and TRBJ1-3, the complete variable domain is EAGVAQSPRYKIIEKRQSVAFWCNPISGHATLYWYQQILGQGPKLLIQFQNNGVVDDSQLPKDRFSAERLKGVDSTLKIQPAKLEDSAVYLCASSGNTIYFGEGSWLTVV.

J is TRBJ2-3 and V is TRBV7-2, with no clear D. Germline V gene lookup returns CDR1 SGHTA and CDR2 FQGNSA. The CDR3 is made up of 12 amino acids. V was shortened by 4 bases and J by 2 bases, with 4 bases between the two germline ends. The chain's CDR3 is CASSSFTDTQYF. In nucleotides, the CDR3 is TGTGCCAGCAGCTCTTTCACAGATACGCAGTATTTT.

The chain uses TRBV5-1 and TRBJ2-1; 7 nucleotides match TRBD1. The CDR3 has 12 residues. Germline V gene data show CDR1 as SGHRS and CDR2 as YFSETQ. Trimming took 3 bases from V and 15 from J; bases not matched to a gene: 9. The CDR3 loop is CASSYGTDRVFF. As DNA, the CDR3 is TGCGCCAGCAGCTATGGGACAGATCGTGTGTTCTTC. The full variable domain, its missing parts supplied by reference TRBV5-1 and TRBJ2-1, is KAGVTQTPRYLIKTRGQQVTLSCSPISGHRSVSWYQQTPGQGLQFLFEYFSETQRNKGNFPGRFSGRQFSNSRSEMNVSTLELGDSALYLCASSYGTDRVFFGPGTRLTVL.

The rearrangement links TRBV9 to TRBJ1-5; TRBD1 matches at 9 bases. V lost 3 bases and J lost 7; bases outside the gene matches: 5. CDR3 length equals 14 residues. CDR1 and CDR2 (germline): SGDLS, YYNGEE. The CDR3 loop is CASSAGQGDQPQHF. The DNA for the CDR3 is TGTGCCAGCAGCGCGGGACAGGGAGACCAGCCCCAGCATTTT.

This clone has a single count. The CDR3 here is CSVEAGTGVENEQFF. The CDR3 bases are TGCAGCGTTGAAGCCGGGACAGGGGTCGAAAATGAGCAGTTCTTC. The chain couples TRBV29-1 to TRBJ2-1; 10 positions match TRBD1. V lost 1 base and J lost 7; bases outside the gene matches: 7. CDR3 length equals 15 residues. Germline V gene data show CDR1 as SQVTM and CDR2 as ANQGSEA.

V usage is TRBV9 and J usage is TRBJ2-1, with D possibly TRBD1 on 6 matching bases. Looked up from germline, CDR1 is SGDLS and CDR2 is YYNGEE. Trimming left V 0 bases short and J 5 bases short, with 12 bases between. The CDR3 is made up of 15 amino acids. The CDR3 here is CASSVVAGADNEQFF. CDR3 in DNA: TGTGCCAGCAGCGTAGTGGCAGGGGCGGACAATGAGCAGTTCTTC.

This chain joins TRBV7-9 and TRBJ2-5; D is perhaps TRBD2 (5 bases). V dropped 0 bases and J dropped 10 bases, with 15 bases sitting between them. Germline-derived CDR1 and CDR2 are SEHNR and FQNEAQ (reference sequence). This CDR3 is built from 14 residues. CDR3 sequence reads: CASSLAGSRRSQYF. The CDR3 DNA reads as TGTGCCAGCAGCTTAGCGGGGAGCCGGAGGAGCCAGTACTTC. Filled out from reference TRBV7-9 and TRBJ2-5, the complete variable domain reads DTGVSQNPRHKITKRGQNVTFRCDPISEHNRLYWYRQTLGQGPEFLTYFQNEAQLEKSRLLSDRFSAERPKGSFSTLEIQRTEQGDSAMYLCASSLAGSRRSQYFGPGTRLLVL.

This chain uses TRBV14 with TRBJ2-2; 8 bases align to TRBD1. J lost 12 bases, V lost 0 bases, and 6 bases had no gene match. The CDR3 length is 14 residues. Per germline, CDR1 SGHDN and CDR2 FVKESK. Here the CDR3 DNA reads TGTGCCAGCAGCCAAGATCCGTGGACAGGGAAGCTGTTTTTT. It translates to CASSQDPWTGKLFF.

This chain joins TRBV14 and TRBJ1-6, with D uncertain. The germline CDR1 and CDR2 sequences are SGHDN and FVKESK. CDR3 length: 13 residues. The ends were cut back, 8 bases at V and 3 bases at J, with 8 bases in the middle. In nucleotides, the CDR3 is TGTGCCAGCCGGGCGTTCTATAATTCACCCCTCCACTTT. It codes for CASRAFYNSPLHF.

The chain has TRBV7-9 and TRBJ2-5; D is unresolved. In germline, CDR1 is SEHNR, CDR2 FQNEAQ (reference sequence). The CDR3 totals 12 residues. V was cut by 2 bases and J by 5 bases, with 6 bases left in between. The CDR3 is CASSLIGETQYF. Written as DNA, the CDR3 is TGTGCCAGCAGCTTAATTGGGGAGACCCAGTACTTC.

This sequence joins TRBV5-1 and TRBJ1-1; a possible D gene is TRBD1 (6 bases). Germline V gene sequence: CDR1 SGHRS, CDR2 YFSETQ. The CDR3 covers 14 residues. V was clipped by 0 bases and J by 5 bases, with 11 bases between them. This chain's CDR3 is CASSLDVQGTEAFF. CDR3 nucleotides: TGCGCCAGCAGCTTGGATGTCCAGGGGACTGAAGCTTTCTTT.